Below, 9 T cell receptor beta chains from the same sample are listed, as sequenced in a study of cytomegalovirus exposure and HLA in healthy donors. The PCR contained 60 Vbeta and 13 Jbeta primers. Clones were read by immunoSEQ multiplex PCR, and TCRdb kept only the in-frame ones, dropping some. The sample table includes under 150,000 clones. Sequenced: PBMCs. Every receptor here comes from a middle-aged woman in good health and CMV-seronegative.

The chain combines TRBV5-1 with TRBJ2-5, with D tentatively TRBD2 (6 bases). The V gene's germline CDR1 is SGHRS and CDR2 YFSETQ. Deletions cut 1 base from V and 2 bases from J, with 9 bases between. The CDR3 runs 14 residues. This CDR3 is CASSLIRGQETQYF. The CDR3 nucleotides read TGCGCCAGCAGCTTGATCCGGGGGCAAGAGACCCAGTACTTC.

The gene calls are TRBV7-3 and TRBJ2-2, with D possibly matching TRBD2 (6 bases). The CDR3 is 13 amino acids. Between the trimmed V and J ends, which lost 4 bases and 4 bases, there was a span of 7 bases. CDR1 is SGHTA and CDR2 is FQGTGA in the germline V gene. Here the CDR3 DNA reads TGTGCCAGCAGCTCGGGGGTCACCGGGGAGCTGTTTTTT. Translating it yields CASSSGVTGELFF.

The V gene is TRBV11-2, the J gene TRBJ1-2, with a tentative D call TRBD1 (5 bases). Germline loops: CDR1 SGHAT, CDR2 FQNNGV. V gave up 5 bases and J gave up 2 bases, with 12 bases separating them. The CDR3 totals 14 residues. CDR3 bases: TGTGCCAGCAGCCCCCTCCGGGGGAACTATGGCTACACCTTC. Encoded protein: CASSPLRGNYGYTF.

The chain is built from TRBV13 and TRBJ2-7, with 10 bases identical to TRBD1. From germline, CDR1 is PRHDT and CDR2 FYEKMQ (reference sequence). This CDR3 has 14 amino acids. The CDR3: CASSLGQGEYEQYV. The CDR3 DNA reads TGTGCCAGCAGCCTAGGACAGGGGGAGTACGAGCAGTACGTC.

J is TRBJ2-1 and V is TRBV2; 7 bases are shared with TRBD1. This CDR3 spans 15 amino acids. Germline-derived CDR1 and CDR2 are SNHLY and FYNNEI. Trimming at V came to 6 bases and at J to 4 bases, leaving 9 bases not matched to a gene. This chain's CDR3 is CASRVTGSAYNEQFF. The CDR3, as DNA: TGTGCCAGCAGAGTGACAGGGAGCGCGTACAATGAGCAGTTCTTC.

DNA for the CDR3: TGTGCCAGCAGTGTTCAAAGGACAGGGATAGGCTATGGCTACACCTTC. Translation gives CASSVQRTGIGYGYTF. The V and J genes are TRBV6-1 and TRBJ1-2, with 8 bases matching TRBD1. The CDR3 contains 16 residues. Germline CDR1 and CDR2: MNHNS and SASEGT. V dropped 4 bases and J dropped 4; count of bases not matched to a gene: 11.

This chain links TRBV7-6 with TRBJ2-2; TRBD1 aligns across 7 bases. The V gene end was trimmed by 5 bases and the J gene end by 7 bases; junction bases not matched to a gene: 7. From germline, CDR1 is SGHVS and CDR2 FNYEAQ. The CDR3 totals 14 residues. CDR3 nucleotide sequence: TGTGCCAGCAGCCACAGGGGCGTCAACGGGGAGCTGTTTTTT. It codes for CASSHRGVNGELFF.

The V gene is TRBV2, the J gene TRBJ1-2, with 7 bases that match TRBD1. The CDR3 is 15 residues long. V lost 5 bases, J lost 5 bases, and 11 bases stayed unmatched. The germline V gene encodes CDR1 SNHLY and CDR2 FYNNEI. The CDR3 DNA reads TGTGCCAGCAGTCAATCGGGACAGCGGGGGTATGGCTACACCTTC. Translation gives CASSQSGQRGYGYTF.

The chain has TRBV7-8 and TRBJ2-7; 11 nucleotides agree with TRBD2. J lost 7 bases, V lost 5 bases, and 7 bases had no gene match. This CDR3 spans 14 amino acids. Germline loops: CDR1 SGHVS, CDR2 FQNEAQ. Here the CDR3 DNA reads TGTGCCAGCAGCCCCGAGAGACTAGCGGGGGAGCAGTACGTC. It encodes CASSPERLAGEQYV.